This T cell receptor beta chain originates from a study of beta chain features in type 1 diabetes. Study background: Examined across all samples were around 110,000,000 sorted cells.

Points from the study as a whole: PCR, the amplification step, might favor shorter templates, equally in patients and controls. Lower insertion and higher deletion counts appeared at VDJ junctions in type 1 diabetes patients.

Trimming pared 7 bases from V and 2 bases from J, leaving 14 bases between. Germline loops: CDR1 SQVTM, CDR2 ANQGSEA. This CDR3 comprises 13 residues. Isolated RNA was reverse transcribed in full, so expressed TCRB transcripts were sequenced. The table came from immunoSEQ multiplex PCR; TCRdb's copy has only in-frame clones and leaves some out. The sample yields just over 150,000 clones, 11% seen once. Notes on this clone: The antigen remains undetermined.

The receptor was derived from a man younger than 35 in good health. The gene calls are TRBV29-1 and TRBJ1-1; maybe TRBD1 (6 bases). Source material: central memory CD4+ T cells from blood. The CDR3 here is CSARGQSNTEAFF. DNA of the CDR3: TGCAGCGCTCGAGGACAGTCCAACACTGAAGCTTTCTTT.